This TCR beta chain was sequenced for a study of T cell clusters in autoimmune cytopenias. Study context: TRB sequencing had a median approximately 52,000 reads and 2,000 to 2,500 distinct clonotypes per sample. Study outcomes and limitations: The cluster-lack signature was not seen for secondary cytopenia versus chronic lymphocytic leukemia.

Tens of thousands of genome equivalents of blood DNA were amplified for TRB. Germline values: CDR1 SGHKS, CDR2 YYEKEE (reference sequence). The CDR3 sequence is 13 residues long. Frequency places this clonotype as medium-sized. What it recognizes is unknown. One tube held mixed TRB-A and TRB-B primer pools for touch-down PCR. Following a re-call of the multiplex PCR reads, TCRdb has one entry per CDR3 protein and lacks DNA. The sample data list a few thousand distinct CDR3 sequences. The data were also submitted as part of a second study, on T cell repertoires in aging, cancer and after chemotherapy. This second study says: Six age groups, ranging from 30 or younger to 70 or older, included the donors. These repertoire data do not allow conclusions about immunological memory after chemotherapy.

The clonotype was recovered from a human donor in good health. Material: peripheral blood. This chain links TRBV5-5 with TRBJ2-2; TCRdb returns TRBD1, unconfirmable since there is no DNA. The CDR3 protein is CASSTYREGELFF.